Below, 13 T cell receptor beta chains from the same sample are listed, as sequenced in a study of T cell responses to AZD1222 COVID-19 vaccine. Method: immunoSEQ multiplex PCR; TCRdb's copy keeps in-frame clones and lacks some. Of 75,000 to 95,000 clones listed, 75% to 90% were seen once; the top ten hold 4.5%. This sample comprised peripheral blood, obtained 28 days after the second AZD1222 dose. All receptors derive from an adult who received the AZD1222 COVID-19 vaccine.

The J gene is TRBJ1-5, the V gene TRBV3-1 (or the pseudogene TRBV3-2); D unresolved. CDR1 is LGHDT, CDR2 YNNKEL, per germline (reference sequence). This CDR3 region has 14 residues. The ends were cut back, 1 base at V and 2 bases at J, with 6 bases in the middle. The CDR3 spells CASSQAVGNQPQHF. CDR3 nucleotides: TGTGCCAGCAGCCAAGCAGTGGGCAATCAGCCCCAGCATTTT.

V gene TRBV29-1 combines with J gene TRBJ1-5; D may be TRBD1 (6 bases). This CDR3 is 13 amino acids long. The germline gives CDR1 SQVTM, CDR2 ANQGSEA. The V gene lost 7 bases and the J gene lost 4 bases, with 14 bases spanning the gap. The CDR3 DNA reads as TGCAGCGCGGCGAGGGGGACAAATCAGCCCCAGCATTTT. Translated, it gives CSAARGTNQPQHF.

V is TRBV6-1 and J is TRBJ1-1; no clear D. This CDR3 has 13 residues. The germline gives CDR1 MNHNS, CDR2 SASEGT. Trimming pared 0 bases from V and 10 bases from J, leaving 12 bases between. The CDR3 nucleotides are TGTGCCAGCAGTGAAGCTTGGCTCCATGGAGCTTTCTTT. Its translation is CASSEAWLHGAFF.

V usage is TRBV24-1 and J usage is TRBJ2-5; 7 positions agree with TRBD2. CDR3 length equals 12 residues. V lost 6 bases, J lost 4 bases, and 1 base stayed unmatched. Germline V CDR1 and CDR2: KGHDR, SFDVKD. The CDR3 spells CATSREGETQYF. In nucleotides, the CDR3 is TGTGCCACCAGTAGGGAGGGAGAGACCCAGTACTTC.

As for this clone: Other nucleotide sequences from this sample produce the same CDR3. J is TRBJ2-7 and V is TRBV19; 8 bases are a match to TRBD1. Germline values: CDR1 LNHDA, CDR2 SQIVND (reference sequence). The J segment lost 4 bases and the V segment lost 5 bases, leaving 1 base of the junction unmatched. This CDR3 has 12 residues. CDR3 region: CASSDRGYEQYF. DNA of the CDR3: TGTGCCAGTAGTGACAGGGGTTACGAGCAGTACTTC.

This chain links TRBV10-1 with TRBJ2-2, with 7 bases aligning to TRBD1. The trim removed 3 bases at V and 3 bases at J, leaving 4 bases unmatched. Germline-derived CDR1 and CDR2 are WNHNN and SYGVQD (reference sequence). The CDR3 spans 15 residues. The CDR3 here is CASSDATGDTGELFF. Here the CDR3 DNA reads TGCGCCAGCAGTGACGCAACAGGGGACACCGGGGAGCTGTTTTTT.

V gene TRBV7-9 combines with J gene TRBJ1-5; D unresolved. From germline, CDR1 is SEHNR and CDR2 FQNEAQ (reference sequence). The CDR3 consists of 14 residues. V was shortened by 2 bases and J by 4 bases, with 9 bases between the two germline ends. The CDR3 here is CASSLSGGNQPQHF. The DNA of the CDR3 is TGTGCCAGCAGCTTATCGGGCGGGAATCAGCCCCAGCATTTT.

The chain has TRBV6-5 and TRBJ1-1, with no clear D. CDR3 length: 13 residues. V dropped 3 bases and J dropped 1 base, with 6 bases sitting between them. CDR1 and CDR2 from the germline V gene are MNHEY and SVGAGI. The CDR3 nucleotides are TGTGCCAGCAGTTATGAGGGGAACACTGAAGCTTTCTTT. It codes for CASSYEGNTEAFF.

V usage is TRBV5-8 and J usage is TRBJ2-3; D could derive from TRBD1 or TRBD2 (6 bases each). V dropped 5 bases and J dropped 12 bases, with 13 bases sitting between them. The CDR3 consists of 11 residues. Germline V lookup: CDR1 SGHTS, CDR2 YDEGEE. The CDR3, as DNA: TGTGCCAGCAGATATAGGGGGGATCAGTATTTT. Translated: CASRYRGDQYF.

The V and J genes are TRBV7-2 and TRBJ2-7; TRBD1 aligns across 8 bases. Unmatched junction bases numbered 10, after V lost 2 bases and J lost 1 base. This CDR3 has 17 residues. The germline V gene encodes CDR1 SGHTA and CDR2 FQGNSA. CDR3 amino acids: CASSLFPPGGPSYEQYF. For the CDR3, the DNA is TGTGCCAGCAGCTTATTCCCCCCAGGGGGCCCTTCCTACGAGCAGTACTTC.

CDR3 amino acids: CASSQGLAAAYEQYF. CDR3 nucleotide sequence: TGTGCCAGCAGCCAAGGATTAGCGGCGGCCTACGAGCAGTACTTC. The rearrangement links TRBV3-1 (or the pseudogene TRBV3-2) to TRBJ2-7; tentative D call: TRBD2 (6 bases). V shed 1 base and J shed 2 bases, with 12 bases lying between them. The V gene's germline CDR1 is LGHDT and CDR2 YNNKEL (reference sequence). The CDR3 loop spans 15 amino acids.

The V call is TRBV23-1, the J call TRBJ1-1; D unclear. TRBV23-1 is recorded as an ORF, its role being uncertain. The CDR3 has 15 amino acids. The V and J ends lost 0 bases and 11 bases respectively, with 19 bases between them. The chain's CDR3 is CASSQSVGSPTWAFF. The CDR3 nucleotides read TGCGCCAGCAGTCAATCGGTGGGGTCTCCGACATGGGCTTTCTTT.

This chain links TRBV4-2 with TRBJ2-5; weak D call: TRBD2 (5 bases). V lost 1 base and J 1 base, leaving 7 bases between the germline ends. Germline V gene data show CDR1 as LGHNA and CDR2 as YNFKEQ. The CDR3 totals 14 residues. The CDR3 loop is CASSQVEGQETQYF. The CDR3 DNA is TGTGCCAGCAGCCAAGTTGAGGGCCAAGAGACCCAGTACTTC.